The 8 T cell receptor beta chains listed next were all sequenced from one sample in a study of blood T cell repertoires in COVID-19. Assay used: immunoSEQ multiplex PCR; TCRdb lists only in-frame clones, some missing. The sample records 150,000 to 200,000 clones, about 89% being singletons. The sequencing input was peripheral blood. All receptors derive from a man in his 70s with acute or convalescent COVID-19.

The chain combines TRBV18 with TRBJ1-1; 7 bases map to TRBD1. Germline V gene lookup returns CDR1 KGHSH and CDR2 LQKENI. J gave up 5 bases and V 4 bases, and 1 base lay outside the gene matches. The CDR3 spans 12 residues. The CDR3 reads CASSRDSTEAFF. CDR3 bases: TGTGCCAGCTCACGGGACAGTACTGAAGCTTTCTTT.

V and J are TRBV4-2 and TRBJ2-7, with a possible D match to TRBD1 (5 bases). Trimming stripped 4 bases from V and 1 base from J, with 8 bases between. This CDR3 region has 13 residues. Germline values: CDR1 LGHNA, CDR2 YNFKEQ. CDR3 region: CASSLRVSYEQYF. The CDR3 DNA reads as TGTGCCAGCAGCCTCAGGGTTTCCTACGAGCAGTACTTC.

The V gene is TRBV9, the J gene TRBJ1-2; D gene unclear. Trimming took off 0 bases at V and 2 bases at J, with 8 bases between the two ends. Per the germline V gene, CDR1 is SGDLS and CDR2 is YYNGEE. The CDR3 loop spans 14 amino acids. CDR3 region: CASSVVRGNYGYTF. CDR3 DNA: TGTGCCAGCAGCGTAGTAAGAGGAAACTATGGCTACACCTTC.

There are a few counts of this clone. The chain couples TRBV7-2 to TRBJ1-6, with D possibly being TRBD1 (5 bases). The germline V gene encodes CDR1 SGHTA and CDR2 FQGNSA. The CDR3 runs to 14 residues. Trimming shortened V by 0 bases and J by 9 bases, and 9 bases separated the two germline ends. CDR3 DNA sequence: TGTGCCAGCAGCTTAGCCAGGGCGGCTTCACCCCTCCACTTT. Protein product: CASSLARAASPLHF.

The CDR3 reads CASSNAGSGYTF. The CDR3 DNA is TGTGCCAGCAGCAACGCGGGTTCAGGCTACACCTTC. This rearrangement joins TRBV11-3 to TRBJ1-2; no clear D. In germline, CDR1 is SGHNT, CDR2 YENEEA. The CDR3 covers 12 residues. Trimming cost V 5 bases and J 8 bases, with 12 bases left between them.

V is TRBV6-2 or TRBV6-3 and J is TRBJ1-2; no firm D call. Per germline, CDR1 MNHEY and CDR2 SVGEGT. Trimming stripped 0 bases from V and 6 bases from J, with 5 bases between. CDR3 length: 12 amino acids. CDR3 residues: CASSYSGDGYTF. The CDR3, as DNA: TGTGCCAGCAGTTACTCCGGGGATGGCTACACCTTC.

This clone has a single count. The V gene is TRBV30, the J gene TRBJ2-3; D gene ambiguous. This CDR3 spans 13 amino acids. Germline V gives CDR1 GTSNPN, CDR2 SVGIG (reference sequence). V lost 0 bases and J lost 4, with 8 bases in between. The CDR3 protein is CAWSVTLADTQYF. The CDR3 DNA sequence: TGTGCCTGGAGTGTGACTCTAGCAGATACGCAGTATTTT.

V and J are TRBV6-5 and TRBJ1-2, with a possible D match to TRBD1 (5 bases). Trimming left V 3 bases short and J 3 bases short, with 11 bases between. The CDR3 totals 14 residues. The germline gives CDR1 MNHEY, CDR2 SVGAGI. The CDR3 nucleotides are TGTGCCAGCAGTTATTCCCAGGGCTACTATGGCTACACCTTC. Encoded protein: CASSYSQGYYGYTF.